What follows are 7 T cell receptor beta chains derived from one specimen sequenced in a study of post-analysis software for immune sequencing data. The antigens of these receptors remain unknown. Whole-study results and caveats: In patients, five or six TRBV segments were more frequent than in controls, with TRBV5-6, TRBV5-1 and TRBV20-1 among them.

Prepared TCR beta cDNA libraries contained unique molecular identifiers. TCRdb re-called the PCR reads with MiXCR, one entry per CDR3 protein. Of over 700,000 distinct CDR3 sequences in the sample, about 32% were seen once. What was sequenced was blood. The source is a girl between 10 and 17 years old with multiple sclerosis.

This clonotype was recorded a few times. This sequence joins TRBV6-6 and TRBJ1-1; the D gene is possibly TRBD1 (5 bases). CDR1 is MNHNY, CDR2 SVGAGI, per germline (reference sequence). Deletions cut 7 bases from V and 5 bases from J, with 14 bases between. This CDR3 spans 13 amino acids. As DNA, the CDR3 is TGTGCCAGCACCGATCCGTGGGGGACTGAAGCTTTCTTT. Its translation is CASTDPWGTEAFF.

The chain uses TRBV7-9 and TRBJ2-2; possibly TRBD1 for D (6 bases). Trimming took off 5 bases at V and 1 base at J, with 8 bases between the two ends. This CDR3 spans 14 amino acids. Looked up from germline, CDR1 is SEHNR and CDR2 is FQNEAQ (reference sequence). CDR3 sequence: CASSEDRNTGELFF. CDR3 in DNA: TGTGCCAGCAGCGAGGACAGGAACACCGGGGAGCTGTTTTTT.

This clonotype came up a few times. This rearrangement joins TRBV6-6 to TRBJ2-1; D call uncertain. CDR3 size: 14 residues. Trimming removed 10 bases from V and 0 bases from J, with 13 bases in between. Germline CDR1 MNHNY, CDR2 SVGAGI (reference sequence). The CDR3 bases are TGTGCCACTAAGCCGGGTAGCTCCTACAATGAGCAGTTCTTC. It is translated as CATKPGSSYNEQFF.

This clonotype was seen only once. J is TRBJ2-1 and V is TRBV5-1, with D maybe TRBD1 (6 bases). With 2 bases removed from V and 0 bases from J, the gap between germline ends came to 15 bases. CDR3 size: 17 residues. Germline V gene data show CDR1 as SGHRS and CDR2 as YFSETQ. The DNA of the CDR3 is TGCGCCAGCAGCTTCGGTAGTCAGGGGAGCTCCTACAATGAGCAGTTCTTC. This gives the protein CASSFGSQGSSYNEQFF.

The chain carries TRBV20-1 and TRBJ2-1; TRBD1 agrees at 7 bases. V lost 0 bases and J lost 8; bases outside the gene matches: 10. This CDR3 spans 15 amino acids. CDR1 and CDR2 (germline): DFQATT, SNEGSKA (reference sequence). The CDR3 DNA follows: TGCAGTGCTAGAGATCCGAACAGGGGAATGTATGAGCAGTTCTTC. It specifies CSARDPNRGMYEQFF.

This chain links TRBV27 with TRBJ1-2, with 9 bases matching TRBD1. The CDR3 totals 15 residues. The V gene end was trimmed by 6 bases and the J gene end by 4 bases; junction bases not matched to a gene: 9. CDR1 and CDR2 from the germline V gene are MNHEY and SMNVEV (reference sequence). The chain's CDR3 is CASRETGTGPYGYTF. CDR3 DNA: TGTGCCAGCAGGGAAACCGGGACAGGGCCCTATGGCTACACCTTC.

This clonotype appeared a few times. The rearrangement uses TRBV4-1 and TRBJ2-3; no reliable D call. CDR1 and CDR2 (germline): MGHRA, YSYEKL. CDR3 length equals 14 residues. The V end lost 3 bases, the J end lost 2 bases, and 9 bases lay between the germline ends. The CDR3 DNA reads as TGCGCCAGCAGCCACGGCAGCTACACAGATACGCAGTATTTT. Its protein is CASSHGSYTDTQYF.